What follows are 17 T cell receptor beta chains derived from one specimen sequenced in a study of blood T cell repertoires in COVID-19. Sequencing used immunoSEQ multiplex PCR; TCRdb keeps in-frame clones, though not all of them. The profile shows 9,500 to 15,000 clones, around four fifths of them singletons. Specimen: peripheral blood. Every receptor here comes from a woman aged 55-75 years with acute or convalescent COVID-19.

The CDR3 nucleotides read TGTGCCAGCAGTGGAACCCTGGGACAGGGACGGAAACAGCCCCAGCATTTT. It specifies CASSGTLGQGRKQPQHF. V and J are TRBV6-1 and TRBJ1-5, with 9 bases identical to TRBD1. Germline V lookup: CDR1 MNHNS, CDR2 SASEGT. V shed 4 bases, J shed 7 bases, and the junction held 14 bases outside the gene matches. There are 17 residues in the CDR3.

The chain uses TRBV5-6 and TRBJ2-6, with a tentative D call TRBD2 (5 bases). Trimming removed 2 bases at V and 0 bases at J, with 18 bases between. From germline, CDR1 is SGHDT and CDR2 YYEEEE. CDR3 length equals 19 residues. The CDR3 DNA is TGTGCCAGCAGCTTTCTTGCGGGCAGAGGAAACTCTGGGGCCAACGTCCTGACTTTC. Residues: CASSFLAGRGNSGANVLTF.

The V call is TRBV5-4, the J call TRBJ2-4; TRBD1 agrees at 11 bases. CDR1 SGHNT and CDR2 YYREEE come from the germline V gene (reference sequence). CDR3 length: 16 residues. J lost 2 bases, V lost 0 bases, and 1 base had no gene match. CDR3 protein: CASSLGDRGSKNIQYF. Here the CDR3 DNA reads TGTGCCAGCAGCTTGGGGGACAGGGGGTCCAAAAACATTCAGTACTTC.

CDR3 nucleotides: TGTGCCAGCAGCTTAAGACTAGCGGGACCGAGCTCCTACAATGAGCAGTTCTTC. Translation gives CASSLRLAGPSSYNEQFF. The chain joins TRBV11-2 to TRBJ2-1; 11 nucleotides line up with TRBD2. The CDR3 has 18 residues. CDR1 and CDR2 (germline): SGHAT, FQNNGV. Trimming at V came to 2 bases and at J to 0 bases, leaving 6 bases not matched to a gene.

V is TRBV20-1 and J is TRBJ1-2; 10 bases agree with TRBD1. The CDR3 consists of 14 residues. The trim removed 3 bases at V and 4 bases at J, leaving 5 bases unmatched. CDR1 is DFQATT and CDR2 is SNEGSKA in the germline V gene (reference sequence). The CDR3 spells CSASWDRGGYGYTF. The CDR3 bases are TGCAGTGCTAGTTGGGACAGGGGTGGCTATGGCTACACCTTC.

This clone was counted only a few times. The chain couples TRBV5-1 to TRBJ1-2, with D hard to call. V was pared by 5 bases and J by 7 bases, with 15 bases between. Germline loops: CDR1 SGHRS, CDR2 YFSETQ. CDR3 length: 13 residues. CDR3 loop: CASSSDTRRGYTF. CDR3 DNA: TGCGCCAGCAGTTCCGACACCCGTCGTGGCTACACCTTC.

This clone occurred once. The V call is TRBV7-2, the J call TRBJ1-5; 8 nucleotides match TRBD1. This CDR3 has 15 residues. Per germline, CDR1 SGHTA and CDR2 FQGNSA. V was clipped by 2 bases and J by 1 base; unmatched bases: 1. The CDR3 sequence: CASSLQGASNQPQHF. The CDR3 DNA reads TGTGCCAGCAGCTTACAGGGGGCGAGCAATCAGCCCCAGCATTTT.

The rearrangement joins TRBV7-9 to TRBJ1-2; 7 nucleotides align to TRBD1. After removal of 0 bases from V and 2 bases from J, the junction contained 6 bases not matched to a gene. Germline CDR1 is SEHNR and CDR2 is FQNEAQ (reference sequence). This CDR3 has 16 amino acids. This chain's CDR3 is CASSLAGTVANYGYTF. CDR3 nucleotides: TGTGCCAGCAGCTTAGCCGGGACAGTGGCGAACTATGGCTACACCTTC.

The chain couples TRBV6-2 or TRBV6-3 to TRBJ2-7; 7 bases are a match to TRBD1. Looked up from germline, CDR1 is MNHEY and CDR2 is SVGEGT. V was clipped by 6 bases and J by 2 bases; unmatched bases: 4. CDR3 length: 13 residues. The CDR3 protein is CASSGTVAYEQYF. The CDR3 DNA is TGTGCCAGCAGCGGGACAGTAGCCTACGAGCAGTACTTC.

The V call is TRBV19, the J call TRBJ2-1, with D perhaps matching TRBD2 (5 bases). The CDR3 is made up of 15 amino acids. V lost 1 base to trimming and J lost 1 base, with 8 bases between them. The germline V gene has CDR1 LNHDA and CDR2 SQIVND (reference sequence). CDR3 nucleotides: TGTGCCAGTAGTATAGCTACTAGATCCTACAATGAGCAGTTCTTC. Encoded protein: CASSIATRSYNEQFF.

The rearrangement joins TRBV6-6 to TRBJ1-3; the D is unclear. The ends were cut back, 6 bases at V and 0 bases at J, with 9 bases in the middle. Germline V lookup: CDR1 MNHNY, CDR2 SVGAGI (reference sequence). CDR3 size: 14 residues. The CDR3 loop reads CASSLLRSGNTIYF. The CDR3 nucleotides read TGTGCCAGCAGCCTCCTCCGCTCTGGAAACACCATATATTTT.

This chain connects TRBV3-1 (or the pseudogene TRBV3-2) to TRBJ2-7, with D maybe TRBD1 (6 bases). V lost 0 bases, J lost 5 bases, and 26 bases lay in between. This CDR3 comprises 19 residues. Germline CDR1 reads LGHDT; CDR2 reads YNNKEL (reference sequence). Written as DNA, the CDR3 is TGTGCCAGCAGCCAAGAATTTCTTAGTCGGACAGCGTATTCGGACGAGCAGTACTTC. Protein: CASSQEFLSRTAYSDEQYF.

In this sample, this clone turned up a few times. V and J are TRBV12-3 or TRBV12-4 and TRBJ1-6; possibly TRBD1 for D (5 bases). The V end was cut by 4 bases, the J end by 6 bases, with 7 bases between. This CDR3 spans 13 amino acids. The CDR3 reads CASSSTANSPLHF. In DNA form, the CDR3 reads TGTGCCAGCAGTTCGACAGCTAATTCACCCCTCCACTTT.

The chain links TRBV9 to TRBJ1-2, with 9 bases that match TRBD1. The CDR3 is 18 residues long. Germline V CDR1 and CDR2: SGDLS, YYNGEE. V trimming: 5 bases; J trimming: 7 bases; junction bases outside the gene matches: 21. As DNA, the CDR3 is TGTGCCAGCAGTGACCAGGCCGGGACAGGGTTTAAAGCGGGTGGCTACACCTTC. This codes for CASSDQAGTGFKAGGYTF.

The chain links TRBV11-2 to TRBJ2-7, with 10 bases matching TRBD1. Germline trimming cut 1 base from V and 1 base from J; bases unmatched to any gene: 1. This CDR3 has 15 amino acids. Germline CDR1 and CDR2: SGHAT and FQNNGV. CDR3 region: CASSLGDRGSYEQYF. Written as DNA, the CDR3 is TGTGCCAGCAGCTTAGGGGACAGGGGATCCTACGAGCAGTACTTC.

The CDR3 is CASSQGGGGELFF. CDR3 DNA sequence: TGTGCCAGCAGCCAAGGGGGGGGCGGGGAGCTGTTTTTT. This rearrangement joins TRBV4-2 to TRBJ2-2, with 7 bases that match TRBD2. J lost 7 bases, V lost 1 base, and 0 bases had no gene match. The CDR3 has 13 residues. CDR1 LGHNA and CDR2 YNFKEQ come from the germline V gene.

The chain carries TRBV5-1 and TRBJ2-7, with D perhaps TRBD2 (6 bases). Germline V gives CDR1 SGHRS, CDR2 YFSETQ. The V and J ends lost 4 bases and 3 bases respectively, with 11 bases between them. CDR3 length: 13 amino acids. Here the CDR3 reads CASSGDSHYEQYF. In DNA form, the CDR3 reads TGCGCCAGCAGCGGGGACTCACACTACGAGCAGTACTTC.